This T cell receptor (beta chain) stems from a study of blood T cell repertoires in COVID-19. Germline loops: CDR1 SGHTA, CDR2 FQGNSA. Trimming took 2 bases from V and 6 from J, leaving 11 bases between them. CDR3 size: 15 residues. The data were produced by immunoSEQ multiplex PCR, yet TCRdb's version contains in-frame clones alone and is incomplete. The table has around 150,000 clones, around 83% seen once. Sequencing was done on a sample of peripheral blood. The chain carries TRBV7-2 and TRBJ1-6; no firm D call. This receptor was identified in a man in his forties or fifties with acute or convalescent COVID-19. The DNA of the CDR3 is TGTGCCAGCAGCTTACGAGGGCACCCTAATTCACCCCTCCACTTT. This translates into CASSLRGHPNSPLHF.